The count of the clone carrying this T cell receptor beta chain is one. These data belong to a study of blood T cell repertoires in COVID-19. Study details: COVID-19 samples from acute and convalescent phases originated in the United States, Italy and Spain.

The cohort comprised adults aged about 18 to 100 years residing in 24 US areas. The protocol was immunoSEQ multiplex PCR, while the TCRdb copy is restricted to in-frame clones and leaves out a portion. The sample lists roughly 430,000 clones, more than 70% occurring once. After removal of 1 base from V and 5 bases from J, the junction contained 7 bases not matched to a gene. The CDR3 consists of 16 residues. Germline V lookup: CDR1 KGHDR, CDR2 SFDVKD. This receptor was taken from a woman aged 18-30 years who had been exposed to COVID-19. Sequenced sample: PBMCs or T cells enriched from blood (not recorded which). The chain employs TRBV24-1 and TRBJ2-1, with 7 bases identical to TRBD2. The CDR3 DNA follows: TGTGCCACCAGTGATTTCGGGGAGGGGAAAAACAATGAGCAGTTCTTC. It specifies CATSDFGEGKNNEQFF.